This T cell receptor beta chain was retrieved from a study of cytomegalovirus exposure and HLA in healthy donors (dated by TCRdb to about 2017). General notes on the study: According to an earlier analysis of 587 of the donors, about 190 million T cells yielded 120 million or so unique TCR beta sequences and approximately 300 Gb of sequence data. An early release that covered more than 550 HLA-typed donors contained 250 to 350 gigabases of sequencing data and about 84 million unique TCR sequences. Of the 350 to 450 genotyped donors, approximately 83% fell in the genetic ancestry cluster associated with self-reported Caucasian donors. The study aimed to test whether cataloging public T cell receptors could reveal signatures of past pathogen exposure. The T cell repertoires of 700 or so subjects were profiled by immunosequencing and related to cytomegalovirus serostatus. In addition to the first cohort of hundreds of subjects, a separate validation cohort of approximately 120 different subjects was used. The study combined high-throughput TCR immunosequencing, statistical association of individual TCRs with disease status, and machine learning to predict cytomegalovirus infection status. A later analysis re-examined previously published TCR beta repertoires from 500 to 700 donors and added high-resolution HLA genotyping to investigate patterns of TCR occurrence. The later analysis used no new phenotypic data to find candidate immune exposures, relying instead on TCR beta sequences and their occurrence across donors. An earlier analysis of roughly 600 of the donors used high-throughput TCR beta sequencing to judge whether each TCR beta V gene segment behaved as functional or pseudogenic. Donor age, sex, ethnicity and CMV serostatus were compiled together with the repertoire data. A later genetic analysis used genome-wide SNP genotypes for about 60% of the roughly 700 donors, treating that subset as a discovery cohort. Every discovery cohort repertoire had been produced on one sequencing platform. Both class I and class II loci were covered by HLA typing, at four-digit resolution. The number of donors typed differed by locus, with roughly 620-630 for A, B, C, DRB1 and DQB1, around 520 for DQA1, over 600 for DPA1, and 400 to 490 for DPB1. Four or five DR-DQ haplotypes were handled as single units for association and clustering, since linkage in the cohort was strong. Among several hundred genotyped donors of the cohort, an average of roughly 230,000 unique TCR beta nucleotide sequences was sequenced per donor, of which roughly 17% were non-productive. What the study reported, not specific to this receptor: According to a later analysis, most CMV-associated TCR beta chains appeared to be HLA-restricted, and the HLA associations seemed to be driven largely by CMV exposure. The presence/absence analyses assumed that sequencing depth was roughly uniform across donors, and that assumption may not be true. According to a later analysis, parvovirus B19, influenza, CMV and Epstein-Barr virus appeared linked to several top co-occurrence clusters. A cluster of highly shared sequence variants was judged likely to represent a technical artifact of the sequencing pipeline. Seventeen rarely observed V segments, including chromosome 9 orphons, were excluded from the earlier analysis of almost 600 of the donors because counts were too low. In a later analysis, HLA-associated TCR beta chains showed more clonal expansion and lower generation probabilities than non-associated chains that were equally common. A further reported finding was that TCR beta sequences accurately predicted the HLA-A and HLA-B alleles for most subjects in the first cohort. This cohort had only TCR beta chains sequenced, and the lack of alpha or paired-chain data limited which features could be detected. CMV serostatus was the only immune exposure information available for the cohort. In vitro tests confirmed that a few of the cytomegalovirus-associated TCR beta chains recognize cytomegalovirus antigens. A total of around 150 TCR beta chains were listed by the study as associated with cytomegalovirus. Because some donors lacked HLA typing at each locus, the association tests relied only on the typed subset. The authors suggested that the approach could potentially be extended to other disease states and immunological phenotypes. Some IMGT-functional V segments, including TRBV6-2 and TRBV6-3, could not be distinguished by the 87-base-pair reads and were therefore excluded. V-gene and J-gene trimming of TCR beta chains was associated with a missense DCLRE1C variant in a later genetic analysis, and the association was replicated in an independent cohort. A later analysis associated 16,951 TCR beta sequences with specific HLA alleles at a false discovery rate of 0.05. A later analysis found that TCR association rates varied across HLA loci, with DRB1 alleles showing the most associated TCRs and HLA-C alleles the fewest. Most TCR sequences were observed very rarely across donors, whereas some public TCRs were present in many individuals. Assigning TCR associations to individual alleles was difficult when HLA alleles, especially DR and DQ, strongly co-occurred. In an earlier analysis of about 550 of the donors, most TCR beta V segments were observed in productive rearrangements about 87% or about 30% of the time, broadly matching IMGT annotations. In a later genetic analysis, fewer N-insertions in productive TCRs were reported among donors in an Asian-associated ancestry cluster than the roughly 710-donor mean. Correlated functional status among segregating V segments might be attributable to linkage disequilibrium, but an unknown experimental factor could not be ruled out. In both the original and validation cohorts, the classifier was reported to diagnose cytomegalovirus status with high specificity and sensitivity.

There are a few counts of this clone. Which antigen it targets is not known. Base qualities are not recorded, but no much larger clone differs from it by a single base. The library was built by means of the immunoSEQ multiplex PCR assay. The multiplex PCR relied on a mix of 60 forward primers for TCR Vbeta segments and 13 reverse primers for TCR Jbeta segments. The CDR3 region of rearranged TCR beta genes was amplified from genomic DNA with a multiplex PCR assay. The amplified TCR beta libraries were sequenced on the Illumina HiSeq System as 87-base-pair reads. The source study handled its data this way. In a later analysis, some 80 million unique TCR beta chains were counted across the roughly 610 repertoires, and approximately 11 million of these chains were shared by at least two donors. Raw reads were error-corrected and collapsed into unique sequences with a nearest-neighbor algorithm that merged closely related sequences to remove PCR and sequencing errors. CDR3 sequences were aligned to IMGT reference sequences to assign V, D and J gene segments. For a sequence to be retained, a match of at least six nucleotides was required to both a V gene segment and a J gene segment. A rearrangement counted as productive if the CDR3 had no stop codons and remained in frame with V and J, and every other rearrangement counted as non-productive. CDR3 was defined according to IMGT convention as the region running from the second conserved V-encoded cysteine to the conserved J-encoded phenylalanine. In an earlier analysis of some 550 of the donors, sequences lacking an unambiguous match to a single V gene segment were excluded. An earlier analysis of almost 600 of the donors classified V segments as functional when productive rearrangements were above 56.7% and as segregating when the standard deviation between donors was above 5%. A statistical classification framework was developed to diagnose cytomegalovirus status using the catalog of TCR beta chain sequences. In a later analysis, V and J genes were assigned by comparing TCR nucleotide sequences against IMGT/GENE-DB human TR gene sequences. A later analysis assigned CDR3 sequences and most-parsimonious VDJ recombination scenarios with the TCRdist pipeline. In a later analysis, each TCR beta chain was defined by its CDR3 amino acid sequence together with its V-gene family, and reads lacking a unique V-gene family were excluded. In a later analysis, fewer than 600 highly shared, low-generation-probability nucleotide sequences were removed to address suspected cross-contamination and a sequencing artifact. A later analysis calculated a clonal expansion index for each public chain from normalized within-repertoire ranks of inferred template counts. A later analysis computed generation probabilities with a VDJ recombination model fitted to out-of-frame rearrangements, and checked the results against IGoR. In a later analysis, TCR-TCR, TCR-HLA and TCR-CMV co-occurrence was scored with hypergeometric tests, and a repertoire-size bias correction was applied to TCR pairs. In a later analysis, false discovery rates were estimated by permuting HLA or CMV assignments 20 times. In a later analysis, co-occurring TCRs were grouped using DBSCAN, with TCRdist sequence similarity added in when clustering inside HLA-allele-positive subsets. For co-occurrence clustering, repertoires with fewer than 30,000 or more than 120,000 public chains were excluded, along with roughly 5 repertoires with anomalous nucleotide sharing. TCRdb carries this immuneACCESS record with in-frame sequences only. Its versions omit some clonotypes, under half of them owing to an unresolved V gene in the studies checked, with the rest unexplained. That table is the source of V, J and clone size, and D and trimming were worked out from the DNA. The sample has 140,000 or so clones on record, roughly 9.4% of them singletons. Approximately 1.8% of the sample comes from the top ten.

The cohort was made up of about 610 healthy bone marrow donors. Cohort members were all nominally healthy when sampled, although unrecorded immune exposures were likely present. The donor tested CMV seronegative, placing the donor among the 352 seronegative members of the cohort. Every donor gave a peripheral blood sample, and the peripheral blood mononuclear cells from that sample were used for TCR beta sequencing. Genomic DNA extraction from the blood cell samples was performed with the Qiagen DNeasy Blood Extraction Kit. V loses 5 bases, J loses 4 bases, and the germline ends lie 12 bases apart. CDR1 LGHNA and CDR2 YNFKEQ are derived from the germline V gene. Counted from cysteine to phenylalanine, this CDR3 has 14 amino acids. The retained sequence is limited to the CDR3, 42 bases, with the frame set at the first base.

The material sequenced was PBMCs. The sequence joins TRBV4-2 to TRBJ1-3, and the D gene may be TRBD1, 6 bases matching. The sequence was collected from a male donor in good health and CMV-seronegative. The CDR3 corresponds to CASSSHGQGNTIYF. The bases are TGTGCCAGCAGCTCGCATGGACAGGGAAACACCATATATTTT.